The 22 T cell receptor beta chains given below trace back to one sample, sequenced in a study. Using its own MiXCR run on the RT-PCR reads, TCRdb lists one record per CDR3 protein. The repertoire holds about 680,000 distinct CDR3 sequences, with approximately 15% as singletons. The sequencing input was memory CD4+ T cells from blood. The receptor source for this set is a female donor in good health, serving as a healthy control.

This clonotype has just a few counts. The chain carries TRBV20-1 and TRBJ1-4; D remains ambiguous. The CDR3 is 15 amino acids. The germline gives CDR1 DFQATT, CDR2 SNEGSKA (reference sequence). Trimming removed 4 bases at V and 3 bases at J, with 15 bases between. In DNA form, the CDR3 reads TGCAGTGCTAATCGCAGCCCGGCGGCTAATGAAAAACTGTTTTTT. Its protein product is CSANRSPAANEKLFF.

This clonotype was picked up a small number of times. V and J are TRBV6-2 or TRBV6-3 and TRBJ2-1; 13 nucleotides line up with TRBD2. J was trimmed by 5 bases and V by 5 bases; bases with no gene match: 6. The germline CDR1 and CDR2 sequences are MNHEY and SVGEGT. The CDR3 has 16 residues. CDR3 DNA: TGTGCCAGCAGTCGAGGACTAGCGGGAGAAGACAATGAGCAGTTCTTC. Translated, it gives CASSRGLAGEDNEQFF.

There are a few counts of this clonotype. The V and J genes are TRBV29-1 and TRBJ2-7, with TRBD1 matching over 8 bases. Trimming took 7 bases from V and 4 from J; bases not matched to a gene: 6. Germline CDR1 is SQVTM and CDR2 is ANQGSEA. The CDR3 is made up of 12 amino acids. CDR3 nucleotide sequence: TGCAGCGCAGGGGGCAGGGGGTACGAGCAGTACTTC. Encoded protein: CSAGGRGYEQYF.

The CDR3 sequence is CAISPRTSGRLPSYEQYF. DNA of the CDR3: TGTGCCATCAGCCCCCGGACTAGCGGGAGGCTTCCCTCCTACGAGCAGTACTTC. The V gene is TRBV10-3, the J gene TRBJ2-7, with 14 nucleotides matching TRBD2. J lost 0 bases, V lost 6 bases, and 10 bases had no gene match. CDR3 length: 18 amino acids. Germline values: CDR1 ENHRY, CDR2 SYGVKD.

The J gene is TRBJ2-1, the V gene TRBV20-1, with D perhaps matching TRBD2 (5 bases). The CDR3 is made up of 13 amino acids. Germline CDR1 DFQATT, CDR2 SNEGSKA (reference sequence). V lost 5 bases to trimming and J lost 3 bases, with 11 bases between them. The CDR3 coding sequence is TGCAGTGCTCCCTATCGGGACTACAATGAGCAGTTCTTC. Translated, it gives CSAPYRDYNEQFF.

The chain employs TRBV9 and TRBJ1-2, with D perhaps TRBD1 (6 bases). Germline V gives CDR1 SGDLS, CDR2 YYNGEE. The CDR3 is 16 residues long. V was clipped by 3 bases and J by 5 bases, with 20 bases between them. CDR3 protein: CASSAQFGGDGYGYTF. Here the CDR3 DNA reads TGTGCCAGCAGCGCCCAATTCGGGGGCGATGGGTATGGCTACACCTTC. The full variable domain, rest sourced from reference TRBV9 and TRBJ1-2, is DSGVTQTPKHLITATGQRVTLRCSPRSGDLSVYWYQQSLDQGLQFLIQYYNGEERAKGNILERFSAQQFPDLHSELNLSSLELGDSALYFCASSAQFGGDGYGYTFGSGTRLTVV.

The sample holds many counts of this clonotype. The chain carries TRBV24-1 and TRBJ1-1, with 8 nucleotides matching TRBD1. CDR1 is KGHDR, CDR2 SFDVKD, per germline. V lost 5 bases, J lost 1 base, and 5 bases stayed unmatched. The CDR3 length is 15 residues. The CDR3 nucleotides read TGTGCCACCAGTGGTTCAGACAGGGGGAACACTGAAGCTTTCTTT. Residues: CATSGSDRGNTEAFF.

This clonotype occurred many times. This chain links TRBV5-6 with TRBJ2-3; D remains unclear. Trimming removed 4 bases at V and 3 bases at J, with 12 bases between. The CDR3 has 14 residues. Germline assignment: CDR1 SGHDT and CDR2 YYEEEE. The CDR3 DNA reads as TGTGCCAGCAGCCCACTCTGGGGTACAGATACGCAGTATTTT. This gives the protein CASSPLWGTDTQYF.

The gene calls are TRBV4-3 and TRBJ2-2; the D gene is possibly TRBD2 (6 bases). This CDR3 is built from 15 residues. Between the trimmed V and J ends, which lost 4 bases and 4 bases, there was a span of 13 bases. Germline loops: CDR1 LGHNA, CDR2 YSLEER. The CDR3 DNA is TGCGCCAGCAGCCGGGGGGAGATTGTCACCGGGGAGCTGTTTTTT. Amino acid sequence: CASSRGEIVTGELFF.

CDR3 sequence reads: CASGRINSPLHF. In DNA, the CDR3 is TGTGCCAGTGGACGGATTAATTCACCCCTCCACTTT. The gene calls are TRBV12-3 or TRBV12-4 and TRBJ1-6; D unresolved. The CDR3 sequence is 12 residues long. V lost 9 bases and J 6 bases, leaving 9 bases between the germline ends.

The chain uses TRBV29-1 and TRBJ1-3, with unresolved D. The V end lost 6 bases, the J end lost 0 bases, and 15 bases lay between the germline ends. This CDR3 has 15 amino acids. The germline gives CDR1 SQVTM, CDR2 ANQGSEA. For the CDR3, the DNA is TGCAGCGTAGAACTGACGGGGTTCTCTGGAAACACCATATATTTT. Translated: CSVELTGFSGNTIYF.

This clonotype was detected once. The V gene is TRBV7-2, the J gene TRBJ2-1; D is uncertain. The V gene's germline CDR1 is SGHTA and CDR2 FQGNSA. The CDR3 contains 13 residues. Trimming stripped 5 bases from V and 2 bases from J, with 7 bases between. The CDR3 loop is CASSRPTYNEQFF. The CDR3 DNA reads TGTGCCAGCAGCCGTCCGACCTACAATGAGCAGTTCTTC.

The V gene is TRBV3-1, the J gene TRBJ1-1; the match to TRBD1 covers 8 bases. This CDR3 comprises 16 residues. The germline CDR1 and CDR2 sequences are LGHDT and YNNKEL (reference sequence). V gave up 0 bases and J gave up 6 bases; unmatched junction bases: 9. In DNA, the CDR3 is TGTGCCAGCAGCCAAGACTATGGACAGGGTGGCGCTGAAGCTTTCTTT. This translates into CASSQDYGQGGAEAFF.

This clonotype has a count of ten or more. The CDR3 region is CASSQSPGGGQPQHF. In DNA, the CDR3 is TGCGCCAGCAGCCAATCCCCAGGGGGCGGTCAGCCCCAGCATTTT. The gene calls are TRBV4-3 and TRBJ1-5, with 8 bases fitting TRBD1. This CDR3 spans 15 amino acids. Per the germline V gene, CDR1 is LGHNA and CDR2 is YSLEER. V shed 2 bases and J 6 bases; nucleotides not matched to a gene: 6.

The CDR3 sequence: CASSGQGGGRTEAFF. Here the CDR3 DNA reads TGTGCCAGCAGTGGACAGGGCGGGGGTCGGACTGAAGCTTTCTTT. The chain joins TRBV2 to TRBJ1-1, with 7 bases aligning to TRBD1. Trimming at V came to 4 bases and at J to 5 bases, leaving 10 bases not matched to a gene. The CDR3 has 15 residues. Germline V gene data show CDR1 as SNHLY and CDR2 as FYNNEI.

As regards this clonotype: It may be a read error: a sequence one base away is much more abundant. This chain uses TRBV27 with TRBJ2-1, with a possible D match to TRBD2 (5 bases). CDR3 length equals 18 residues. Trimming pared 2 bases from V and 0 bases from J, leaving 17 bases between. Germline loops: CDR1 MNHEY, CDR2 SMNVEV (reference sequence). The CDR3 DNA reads TGTGCCAGCAGTTTACGGCTCCAGGAGGTTAGCTCCTACAATGAGCAGTTCTTC. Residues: CASSLRLQEVSSYNEQFF.

In nucleotides, the CDR3 is TGTGCCAGCGGGCTAGCGGGAGACAATGAGCAGTTCTTC. The encoded protein is CASGLAGDNEQFF. The chain uses TRBV6-1 and TRBJ2-1; 10 nucleotides agree with TRBD2. The trim removed 8 bases at V and 5 bases at J, leaving 3 bases unmatched. The CDR3 totals 13 residues. CDR1 is MNHNS and CDR2 is SASEGT in the germline V gene.

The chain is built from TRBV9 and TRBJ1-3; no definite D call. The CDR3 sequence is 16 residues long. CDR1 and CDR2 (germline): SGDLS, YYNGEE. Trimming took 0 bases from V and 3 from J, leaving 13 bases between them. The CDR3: CASSVDPTSGGNTIYF. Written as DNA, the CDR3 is TGTGCCAGCAGCGTAGATCCAACCTCCGGTGGAAACACCATATATTTT.

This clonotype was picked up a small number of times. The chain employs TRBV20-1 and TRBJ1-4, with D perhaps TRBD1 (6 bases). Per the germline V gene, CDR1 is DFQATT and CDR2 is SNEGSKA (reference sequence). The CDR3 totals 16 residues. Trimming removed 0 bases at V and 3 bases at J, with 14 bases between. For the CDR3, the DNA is TGCAGTGCTAGAGATCTATGGGAGGGGGCTAATGAAAAACTGTTTTTT. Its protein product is CSARDLWEGANEKLFF.

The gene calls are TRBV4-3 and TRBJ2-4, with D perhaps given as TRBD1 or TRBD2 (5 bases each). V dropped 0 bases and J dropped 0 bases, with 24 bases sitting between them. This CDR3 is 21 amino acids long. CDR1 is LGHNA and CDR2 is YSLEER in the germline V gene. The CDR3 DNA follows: TGCGCCAGCAGCCAAGATGTTCCAGGGAGCCGCCTGGGGATAGCCAAAAACATTCAGTACTTC. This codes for CASSQDVPGSRLGIAKNIQYF.

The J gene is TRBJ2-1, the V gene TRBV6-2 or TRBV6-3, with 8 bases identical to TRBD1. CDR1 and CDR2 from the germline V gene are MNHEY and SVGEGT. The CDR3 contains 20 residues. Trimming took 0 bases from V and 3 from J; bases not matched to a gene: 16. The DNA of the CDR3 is TGTGCCAGCAGTTACTCGGCCTTTTCCCGGGACAGGCGCCTCTACAATGAGCAGTTCTTC. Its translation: CASSYSAFSRDRRLYNEQFF.

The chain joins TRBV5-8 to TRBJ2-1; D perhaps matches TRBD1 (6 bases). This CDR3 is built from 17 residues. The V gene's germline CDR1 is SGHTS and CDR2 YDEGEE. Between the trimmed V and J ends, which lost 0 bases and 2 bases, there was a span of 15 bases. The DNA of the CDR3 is TGTGCCAGCAGCTTGGGGTTCGGACAGCTGACCTACAATGAGCAGTTCTTC. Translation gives CASSLGFGQLTYNEQFF.